This TCR beta chain was captured by sequencing in a study of T cells after yellow fever vaccination. Study in general: Fractions low in cell number were prepared with SMART-Seq v4 Ultra Low Input.

V lost 9 bases, J lost 3 bases, and 15 bases lay in between. The germline CDR1 and CDR2 sequences are SEHNR and FQNEAQ (reference sequence). The CDR3 has 13 amino acids. TCRdb redid the calling of the 5' RACE reads with MiXCR, one entry per CDR3 protein. The data hold 360,000 or so distinct CDR3 sequences, with 11% observed a single time. This clonotype was seen more than once but under ten times. The target antigen is unknown. The study's findings and limits: Post-booster repertoires again held most primary-vaccination clones (roughly 95% CD4, just under 90% CD8).

This receptor was obtained from a man aged 18 to 29 who received the YFV17D yellow fever vaccine. V usage is TRBV7-9 and J usage is TRBJ2-7, with D possibly being TRBD1 or TRBD2 (6 bases each). Sample: PBMCs, taken on the day of the first yellow fever vaccination. CDR3 DNA: TGTGCCAGTGGGCGGGACACCGACTACGAGCAGTACTTC. It yields the protein CASGRDTDYEQYF.